This entry describes one T cell receptor (beta chain). These data are taken from a study of blood T cell repertoires in COVID-19. TCRdb's table, derived via immunoSEQ multiplex PCR, lists solely in-frame clones and lacks some. In the table there are about 300,000 clones, 65% to 85% of which are singletons. The sequenced material came from peripheral blood. This receptor was identified in a human donor with COVID-19, enrolled during active disease. The donor label of this sample is uncertain.

This CDR3 reads CASSIGGTSGSDEQFF. DNA of the CDR3: TGTGCCAGTAGTATAGGGGGGACTAGCGGGAGCGATGAGCAGTTCTTC. V and J are TRBV19 and TRBJ2-1; 14 nucleotides line up with TRBD2. J lost 8 bases, V lost 1 base, and 4 bases had no gene match. The CDR3 has 16 amino acids. Germline V lookup: CDR1 LNHDA, CDR2 SQIVND (reference sequence).